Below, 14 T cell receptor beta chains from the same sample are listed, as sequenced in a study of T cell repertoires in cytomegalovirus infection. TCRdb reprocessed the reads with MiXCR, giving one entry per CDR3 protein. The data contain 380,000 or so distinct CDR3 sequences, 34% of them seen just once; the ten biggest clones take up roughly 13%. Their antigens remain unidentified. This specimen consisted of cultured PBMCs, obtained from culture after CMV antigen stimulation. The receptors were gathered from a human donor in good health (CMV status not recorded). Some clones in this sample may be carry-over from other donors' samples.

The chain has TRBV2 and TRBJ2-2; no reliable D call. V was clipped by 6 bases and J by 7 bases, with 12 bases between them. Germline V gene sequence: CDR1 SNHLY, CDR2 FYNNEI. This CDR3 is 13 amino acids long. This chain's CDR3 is CASSPEADGELFF. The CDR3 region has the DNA TGTGCCAGCAGCCCTGAGGCGGACGGGGAGCTGTTTTTT.

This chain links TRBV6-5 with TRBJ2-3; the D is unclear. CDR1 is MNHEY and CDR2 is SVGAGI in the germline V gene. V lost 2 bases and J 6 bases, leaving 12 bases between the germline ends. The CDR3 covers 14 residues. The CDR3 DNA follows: TGTGCCAGCAGTTACCTGTCAGCCAGGGATACGCAGTATTTT. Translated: CASSYLSARDTQYF.

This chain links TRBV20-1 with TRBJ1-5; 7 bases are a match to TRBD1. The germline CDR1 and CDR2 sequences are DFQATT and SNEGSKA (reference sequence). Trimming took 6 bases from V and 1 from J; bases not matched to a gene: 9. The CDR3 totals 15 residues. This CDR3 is CSAPRTGGSNQPQHF. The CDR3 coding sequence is TGCAGTGCCCCTAGGACAGGTGGAAGCAATCAGCCCCAGCATTTT.

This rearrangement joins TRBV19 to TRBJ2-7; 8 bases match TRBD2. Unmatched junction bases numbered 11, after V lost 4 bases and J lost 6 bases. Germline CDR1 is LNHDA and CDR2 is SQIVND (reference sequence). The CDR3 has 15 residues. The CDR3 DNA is TGTGCCAGTAGTACCAGCGGGAGTGGAGAAGCCGAGCAGTACGTC. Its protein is CASSTSGSGEAEQYV.

CDR3: CASSPFVDTQYF. CDR3 nucleotide sequence: TGTGCCAGCAGCCCCTTTGTAGATACGCAGTATTTT. This chain joins TRBV7-2 and TRBJ2-3, with unresolved D. CDR3 size: 12 residues. Trimming pared 5 bases from V and 5 bases from J, leaving 8 bases between. Germline CDR1 SGHTA, CDR2 FQGNSA.

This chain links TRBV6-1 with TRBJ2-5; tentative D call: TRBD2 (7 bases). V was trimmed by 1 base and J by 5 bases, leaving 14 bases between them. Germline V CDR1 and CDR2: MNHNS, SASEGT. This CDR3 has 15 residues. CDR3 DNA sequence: TGTGCCAGCAGTGAAGATCCGGGGGGCCGGGAGACCCAGTACTTC. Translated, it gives CASSEDPGGRETQYF.

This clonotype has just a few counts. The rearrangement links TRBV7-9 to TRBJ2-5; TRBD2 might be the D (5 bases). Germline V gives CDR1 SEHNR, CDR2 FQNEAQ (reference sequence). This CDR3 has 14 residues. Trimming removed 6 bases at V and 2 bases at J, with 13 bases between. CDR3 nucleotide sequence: TGTGCCAGCAGTAAGGAGCGGAGACAAGAGACCCAGTACTTC. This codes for CASSKERRQETQYF.

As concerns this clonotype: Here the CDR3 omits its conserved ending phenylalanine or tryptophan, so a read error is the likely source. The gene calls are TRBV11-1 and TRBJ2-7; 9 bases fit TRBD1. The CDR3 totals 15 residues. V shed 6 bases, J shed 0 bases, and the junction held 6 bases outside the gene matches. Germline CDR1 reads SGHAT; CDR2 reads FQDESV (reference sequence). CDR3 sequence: CASSSTGQGSYEQYL. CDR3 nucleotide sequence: TGTGCCAGCAGTTCCACGGGACAGGGCTCCTACGAGCAGTACCTC.

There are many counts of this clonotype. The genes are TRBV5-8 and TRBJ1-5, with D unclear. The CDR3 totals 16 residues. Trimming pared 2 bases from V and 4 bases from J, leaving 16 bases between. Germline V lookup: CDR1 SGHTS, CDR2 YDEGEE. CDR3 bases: TGTGCCAGCAGCTTATCGTGGAATAGTCGGAATCAGCCCCAGCATTTT. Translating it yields CASSLSWNSRNQPQHF.

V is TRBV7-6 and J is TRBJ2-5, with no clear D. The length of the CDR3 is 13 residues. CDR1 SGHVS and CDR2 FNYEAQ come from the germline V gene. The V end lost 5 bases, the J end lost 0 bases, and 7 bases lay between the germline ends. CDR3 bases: TGTGCCAGCAGCCCCTGGGACCAAGAGACCCAGTACTTC. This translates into CASSPWDQETQYF.

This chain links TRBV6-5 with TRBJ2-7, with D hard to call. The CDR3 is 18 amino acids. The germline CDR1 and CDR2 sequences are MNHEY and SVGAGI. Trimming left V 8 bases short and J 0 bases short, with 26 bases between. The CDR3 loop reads CASAPARLIHFSSYEQYF. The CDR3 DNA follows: TGTGCCAGCGCCCCCGCAAGGCTCATCCACTTTAGCTCCTACGAGCAGTACTTC.

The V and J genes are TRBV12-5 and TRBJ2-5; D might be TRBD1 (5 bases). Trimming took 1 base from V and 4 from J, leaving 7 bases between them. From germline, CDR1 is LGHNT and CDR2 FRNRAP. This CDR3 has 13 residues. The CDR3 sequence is CASGLEGVETQYF. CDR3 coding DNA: TGTGCTAGTGGTTTGGAAGGGGTAGAGACCCAGTACTTC. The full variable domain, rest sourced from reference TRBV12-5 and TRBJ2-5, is DARVTQTPRHKVTEMGQEVTMRCQPILGHNTVFWYRQTMMQGLELLAYFRNRAPLDDSGMPKDRFSAEMPDATLATLKIQPSEPRDSAVYFCASGLEGVETQYFGPGTRLLVL.

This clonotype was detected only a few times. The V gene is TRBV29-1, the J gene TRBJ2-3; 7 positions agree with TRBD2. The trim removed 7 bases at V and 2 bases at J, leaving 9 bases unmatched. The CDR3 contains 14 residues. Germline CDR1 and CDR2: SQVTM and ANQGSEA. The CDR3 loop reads CSAGKLAATDTQYF. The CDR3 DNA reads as TGCAGCGCGGGGAAGCTAGCGGCCACAGATACGCAGTATTTT.

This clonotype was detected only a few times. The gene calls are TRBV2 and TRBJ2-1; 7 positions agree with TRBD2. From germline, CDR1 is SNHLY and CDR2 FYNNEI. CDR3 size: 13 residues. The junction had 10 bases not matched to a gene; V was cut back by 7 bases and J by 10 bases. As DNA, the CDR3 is TGTGCCAGCATGGTAAAGCGGGATCGGGAGCAGTTCTTC. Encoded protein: CASMVKRDREQFF.